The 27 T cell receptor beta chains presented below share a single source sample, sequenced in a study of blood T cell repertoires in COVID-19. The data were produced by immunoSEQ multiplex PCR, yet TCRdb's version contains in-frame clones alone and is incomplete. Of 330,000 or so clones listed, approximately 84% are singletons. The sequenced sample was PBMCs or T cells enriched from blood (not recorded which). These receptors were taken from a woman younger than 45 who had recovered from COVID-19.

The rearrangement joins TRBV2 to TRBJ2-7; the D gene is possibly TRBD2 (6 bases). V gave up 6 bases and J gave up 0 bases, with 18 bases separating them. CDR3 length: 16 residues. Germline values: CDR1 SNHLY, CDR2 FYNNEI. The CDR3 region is CASSKLGTPGSYEQYF. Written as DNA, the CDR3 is TGTGCCAGCAGCAAACTCGGGACTCCCGGCTCCTACGAGCAGTACTTC.

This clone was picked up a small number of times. The CDR3 loop is CASSFAGRNTGELFF. The CDR3 DNA reads as TGCGCCAGCAGCTTCGCGGGTAGGAACACCGGGGAGCTGTTTTTT. The chain uses TRBV5-1 and TRBJ2-2, with D perhaps matching TRBD2 (5 bases). The CDR3 extends over 15 amino acids. Germline CDR1 and CDR2: SGHRS and YFSETQ. V was pared by 2 bases and J by 1 base, with 9 bases between.

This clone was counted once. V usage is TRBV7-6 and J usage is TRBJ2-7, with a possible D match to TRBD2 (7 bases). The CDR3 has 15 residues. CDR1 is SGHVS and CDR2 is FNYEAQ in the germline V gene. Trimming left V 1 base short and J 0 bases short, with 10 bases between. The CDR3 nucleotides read TGTGCCAGCAGCTTAGTGGCGGGGGCCTCCTACGAGCAGTACTTC. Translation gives CASSLVAGASYEQYF.

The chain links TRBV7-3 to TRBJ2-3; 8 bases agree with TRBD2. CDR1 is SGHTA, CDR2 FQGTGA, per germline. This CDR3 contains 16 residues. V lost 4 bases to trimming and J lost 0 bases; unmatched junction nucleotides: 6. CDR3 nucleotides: TGTGCCAGCAGCTCTGTAGCGGGGACGAGCACAGATACGCAGTATTTT. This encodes CASSSVAGTSTDTQYF.

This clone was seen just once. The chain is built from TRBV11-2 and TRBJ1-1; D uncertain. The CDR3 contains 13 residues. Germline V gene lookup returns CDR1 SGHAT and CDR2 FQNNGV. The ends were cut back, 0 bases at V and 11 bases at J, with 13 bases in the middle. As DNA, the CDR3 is TGTGCCAGCAGCTTAGATGGGTTGACTGGTGCTTTCTTT. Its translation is CASSLDGLTGAFF.

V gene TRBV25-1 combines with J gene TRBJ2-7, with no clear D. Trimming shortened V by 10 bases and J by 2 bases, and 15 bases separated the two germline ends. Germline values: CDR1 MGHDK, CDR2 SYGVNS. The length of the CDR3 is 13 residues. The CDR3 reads CATKTDRPYEQYF. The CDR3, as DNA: TGTGCCACCAAAACAGACCGCCCCTACGAGCAGTACTTC.

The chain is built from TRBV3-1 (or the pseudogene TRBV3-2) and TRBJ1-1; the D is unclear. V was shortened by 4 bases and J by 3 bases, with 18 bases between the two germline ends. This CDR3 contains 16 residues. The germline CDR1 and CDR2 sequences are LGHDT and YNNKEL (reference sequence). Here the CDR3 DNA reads TGTGCCAGCAGCCCCCCTATGCCGGAGGAGTACACTGAAGCTTTCTTT. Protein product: CASSPPMPEEYTEAFF.

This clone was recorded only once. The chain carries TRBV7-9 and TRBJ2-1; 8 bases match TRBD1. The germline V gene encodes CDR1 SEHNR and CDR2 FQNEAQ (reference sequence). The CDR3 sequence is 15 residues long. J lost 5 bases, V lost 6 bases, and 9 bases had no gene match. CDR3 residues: CASSLDRGTDNEQFF. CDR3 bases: TGTGCCAGCAGTCTAGACAGGGGAACGGACAATGAGCAGTTCTTC.

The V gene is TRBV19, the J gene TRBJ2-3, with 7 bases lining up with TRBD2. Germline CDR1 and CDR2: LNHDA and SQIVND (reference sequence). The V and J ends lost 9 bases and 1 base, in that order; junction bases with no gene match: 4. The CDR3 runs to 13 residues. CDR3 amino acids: CASIAGGTDTQYF. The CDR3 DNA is TGTGCCAGCATAGCGGGCGGCACAGATACGCAGTATTTT.

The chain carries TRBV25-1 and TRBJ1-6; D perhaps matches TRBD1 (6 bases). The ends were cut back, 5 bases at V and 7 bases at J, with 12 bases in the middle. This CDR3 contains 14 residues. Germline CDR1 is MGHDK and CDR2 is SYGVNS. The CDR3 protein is CASSRGMSNSPLHF. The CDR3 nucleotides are TGTGCCAGCAGTAGGGGGATGTCCAATTCACCCCTCCACTTT.

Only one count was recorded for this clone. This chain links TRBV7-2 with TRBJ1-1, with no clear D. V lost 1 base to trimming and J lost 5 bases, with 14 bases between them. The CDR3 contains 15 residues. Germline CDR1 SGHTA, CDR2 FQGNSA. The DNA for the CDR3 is TGTGCCAGCAGCTTAGGCCTCCCCGGAGGGACTGAAGCTTTCTTT. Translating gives CASSLGLPGGTEAFF. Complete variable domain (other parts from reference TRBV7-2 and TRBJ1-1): GAGVSQSPSNKVTEKGKDVELRCDPISGHTALYWYRQSLGQGLEFLIYFQGNSAPDKSGLPSDRFSAERTGGSVSTLTIQRTQQEDSAVYLCASSLGLPGGTEAFFGQGTRLTVV.

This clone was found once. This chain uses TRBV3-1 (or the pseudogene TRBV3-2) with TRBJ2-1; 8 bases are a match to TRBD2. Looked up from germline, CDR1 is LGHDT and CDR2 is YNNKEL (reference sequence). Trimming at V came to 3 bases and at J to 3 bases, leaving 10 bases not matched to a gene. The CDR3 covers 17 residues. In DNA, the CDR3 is TGTGCCAGCAGCCAGGCCGATGCTAGCGGGTACTACAATGAGCAGTTCTTC. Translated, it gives CASSQADASGYYNEQFF.

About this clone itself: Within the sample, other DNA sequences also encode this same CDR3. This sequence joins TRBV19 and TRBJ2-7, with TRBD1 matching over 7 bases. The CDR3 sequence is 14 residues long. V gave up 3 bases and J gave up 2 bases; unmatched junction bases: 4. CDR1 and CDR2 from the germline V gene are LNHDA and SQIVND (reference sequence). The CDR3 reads CASSIAGGPYEQYF. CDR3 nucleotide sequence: TGTGCCAGTAGTATTGCAGGGGGTCCCTACGAGCAGTACTTC.

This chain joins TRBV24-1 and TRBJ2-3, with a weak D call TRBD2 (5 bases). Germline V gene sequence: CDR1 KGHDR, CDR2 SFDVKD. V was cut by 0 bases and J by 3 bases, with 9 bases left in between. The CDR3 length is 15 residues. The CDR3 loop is CATSDLLSGTDTQYF. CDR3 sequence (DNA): TGTGCCACCAGTGATTTGCTGTCGGGGACAGATACGCAGTATTTT.

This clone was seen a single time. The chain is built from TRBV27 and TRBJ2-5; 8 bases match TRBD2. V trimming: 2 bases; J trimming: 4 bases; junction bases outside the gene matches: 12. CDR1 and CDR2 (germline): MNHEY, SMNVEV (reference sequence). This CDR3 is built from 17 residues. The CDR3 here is CASSLRGREVPGETQYF. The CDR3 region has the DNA TGTGCCAGCAGTTTACGAGGGCGGGAGGTGCCTGGAGAGACCCAGTACTTC.

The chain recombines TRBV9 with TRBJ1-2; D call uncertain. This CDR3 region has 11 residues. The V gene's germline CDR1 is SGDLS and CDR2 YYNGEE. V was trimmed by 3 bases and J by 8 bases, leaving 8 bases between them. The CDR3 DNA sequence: TGTGCCAGCAGCGGACTAGGGGGCTACACCTTC. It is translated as CASSGLGGYTF. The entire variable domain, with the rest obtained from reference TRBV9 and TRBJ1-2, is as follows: DSGVTQTPKHLITATGQRVTLRCSPRSGDLSVYWYQQSLDQGLQFLIQYYNGEERAKGNILERFSAQQFPDLHSELNLSSLELGDSALYFCASSGLGGYTFGSGTRLTVV.

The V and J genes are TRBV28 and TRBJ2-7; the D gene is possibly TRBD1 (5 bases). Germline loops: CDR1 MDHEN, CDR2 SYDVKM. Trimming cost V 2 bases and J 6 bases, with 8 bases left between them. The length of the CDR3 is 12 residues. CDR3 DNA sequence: TGTGCCAGCAGTTTACAGGGCCTCGAGCAGTACTTC. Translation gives CASSLQGLEQYF. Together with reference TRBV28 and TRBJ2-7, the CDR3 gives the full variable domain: DVKVTQSSRYLVKRTGEKVFLECVQDMDHENMFWYRQDPGLGLRLIYFSYDVKMKEKGDIPEGYSVSREKKERFSLILESASTNQTSMYLCASSLQGLEQYFGPGTRLTVT.

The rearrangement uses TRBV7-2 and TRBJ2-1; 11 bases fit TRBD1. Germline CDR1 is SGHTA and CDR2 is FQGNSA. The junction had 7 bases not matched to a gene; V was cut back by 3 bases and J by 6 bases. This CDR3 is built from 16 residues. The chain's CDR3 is CASSFPGTGGFNEQFF. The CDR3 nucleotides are TGTGCCAGCAGCTTCCCCGGGACAGGGGGATTCAATGAGCAGTTCTTC.

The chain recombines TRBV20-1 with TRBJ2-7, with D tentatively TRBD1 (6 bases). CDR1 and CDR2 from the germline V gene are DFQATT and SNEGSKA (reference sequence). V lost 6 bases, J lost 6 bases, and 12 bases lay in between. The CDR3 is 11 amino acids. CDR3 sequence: CSARQDSEQYF. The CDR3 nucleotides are TGCAGTGCAAGACAGGACAGCGAGCAGTACTTC.

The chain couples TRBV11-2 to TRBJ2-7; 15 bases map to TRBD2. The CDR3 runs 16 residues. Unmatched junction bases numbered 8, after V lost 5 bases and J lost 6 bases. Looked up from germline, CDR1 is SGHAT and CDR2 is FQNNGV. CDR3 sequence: CASSPRTSGGAAEQYF. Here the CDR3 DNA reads TGTGCCAGCAGCCCTAGGACTAGCGGGGGGGCTGCCGAGCAGTACTTC.

In DNA, the CDR3 is TGCGCCAGCAGCTTGGGAGTCCCCTCCTACGAGCAGTACTTC. Protein product: CASSLGVPSYEQYF. The chain recombines TRBV5-1 with TRBJ2-7; no reliable D call. Trimming took 0 bases from V and 0 from J, leaving 7 bases between them. CDR1 is SGHRS, CDR2 YFSETQ, per germline. CDR3 length: 14 amino acids. Full variable domain (rest looked up from reference TRBV5-1 and TRBJ2-7): KAGVTQTPRYLIKTRGQQVTLSCSPISGHRSVSWYQQTPGQGLQFLFEYFSETQRNKGNFPGRFSGRQFSNSRSEMNVSTLELGDSALYLCASSLGVPSYEQYFGPGTRLTVT.

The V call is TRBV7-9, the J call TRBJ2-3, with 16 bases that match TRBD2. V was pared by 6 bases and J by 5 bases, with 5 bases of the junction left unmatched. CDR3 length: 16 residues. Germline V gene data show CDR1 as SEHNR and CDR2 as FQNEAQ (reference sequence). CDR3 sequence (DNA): TGTGCCAGCAGTCCGGGACTAGCGGGAGGGGGAGATACGCAGTATTTT. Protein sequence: CASSPGLAGGGDTQYF.

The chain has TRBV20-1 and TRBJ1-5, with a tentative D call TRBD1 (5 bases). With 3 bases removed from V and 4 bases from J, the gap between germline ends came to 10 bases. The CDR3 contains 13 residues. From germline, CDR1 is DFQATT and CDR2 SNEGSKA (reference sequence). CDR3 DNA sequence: TGCAGTGCTAGTACAGGACTAAATCAGCCCCAGCATTTT. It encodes CSASTGLNQPQHF.

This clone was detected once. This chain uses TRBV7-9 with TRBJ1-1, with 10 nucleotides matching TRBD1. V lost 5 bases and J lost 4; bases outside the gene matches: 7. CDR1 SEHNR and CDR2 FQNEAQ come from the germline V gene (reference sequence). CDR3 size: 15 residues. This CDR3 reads CASSARQGAGTEAFF. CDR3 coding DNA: TGTGCCAGCAGCGCTAGACAGGGGGCAGGCACTGAAGCTTTCTTT.

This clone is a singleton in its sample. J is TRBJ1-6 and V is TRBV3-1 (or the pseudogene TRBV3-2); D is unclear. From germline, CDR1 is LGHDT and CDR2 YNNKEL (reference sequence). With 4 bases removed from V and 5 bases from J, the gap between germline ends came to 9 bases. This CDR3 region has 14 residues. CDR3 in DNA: TGTGCCAGCAGCCCGGCAGGTGATAATTCACCCCTCCACTTT. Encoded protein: CASSPAGDNSPLHF.

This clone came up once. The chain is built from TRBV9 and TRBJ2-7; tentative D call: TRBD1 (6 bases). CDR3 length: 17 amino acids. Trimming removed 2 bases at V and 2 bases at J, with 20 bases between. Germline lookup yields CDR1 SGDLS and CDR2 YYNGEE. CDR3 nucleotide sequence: TGTGCCAGCAGCGTCGGAGACGGGACAACCGTAACCTACGAGCAGTACTTC. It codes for CASSVGDGTTVTYEQYF.

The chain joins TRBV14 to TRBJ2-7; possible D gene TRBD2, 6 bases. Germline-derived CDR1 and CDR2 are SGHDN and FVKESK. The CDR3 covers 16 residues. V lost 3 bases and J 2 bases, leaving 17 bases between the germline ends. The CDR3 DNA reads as TGTGCCAGCAGCCACGGTGGGCTAGCGAAGGCCTACGAGCAGTACTTC. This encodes CASSHGGLAKAYEQYF. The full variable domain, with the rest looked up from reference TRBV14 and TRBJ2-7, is EAGVTQFPSHSVIEKGQTVTLRCDPISGHDNLYWYRRVMGKEIKFLLHFVKESKQDESGMPNNRFLAERTGGTYSTLKVQPAELEDSGVYFCASSHGGLAKAYEQYFGPGTRLTVT.